The 18 T cell receptor beta chains reported below all come from one sample, sequenced in a study of spatial heterogeneity in lung cancer. TCRdb re-called the 5' RACE reads through MiXCR, storing one row per CDR3 protein. Here the sample spans roughly 8,400 distinct CDR3 sequences, 4.5% to 6% being singletons. Time point here: sample taken at primary tumor resection. No cognate antigen is known for these TCRs. Study-level points and caveats: Tracking of tumor mutation counts was seen in expanded intratumoral alpha and beta TCR counts.

The starting material was lung tumor tissue, obtained at surgery. The source of these receptors is a male donor with early-stage non-small cell lung cancer.

The chain combines TRBV6-5 with TRBJ2-6; TRBD1 matches 10 bases. J lost 4 bases, V lost 5 bases, and 8 bases had no gene match. The length of the CDR3 is 17 residues. Germline V CDR1 and CDR2: MNHEY, SVGAGI. Written as DNA, the CDR3 is TGTGCCAGCAGTACCACCGGGACAGGGGTAGGGGCCAACGTCCTGACTTTC. It translates to CASSTTGTGVGANVLTF.

This clonotype was detected many times. The chain recombines TRBV6-5 with TRBJ1-1, with 8 bases aligning to TRBD1. The CDR3 extends over 17 amino acids. Germline loops: CDR1 MNHEY, CDR2 SVGAGI. The trim removed 5 bases at V and 5 bases at J, leaving 16 bases unmatched. CDR3 DNA sequence: TGTGCCAGCAGTCGTACCACCGGGCAGGGGGCGCGGACTGAAGCTTTCTTT. Translation: CASSRTTGQGARTEAFF.

About this clonotype itself: The junction differs from germline at one of its ends, possibly a read error. The gene calls are TRBV2 and TRBJ2-1; the match to TRBD2 covers 8 bases. Germline V gene lookup returns CDR1 SNHLY and CDR2 FYNNEI. The CDR3 has 11 amino acids. This CDR3 reads CASSEVAGSVF. The CDR3 DNA reads as TGTGCCAGCAGTGAGGTAGCGGGATCGGTCTTC.

The chain carries TRBV7-2 and TRBJ1-5, with no clear D. The V end was cut by 5 bases, the J end by 4 bases, with 9 bases between. Germline CDR1 and CDR2: SGHTA and FQGNSA. The CDR3 is 13 amino acids. Here the CDR3 DNA reads TGTGCCAGCAGCCACGGAGTAAATCAGCCCCAGCATTTT. It codes for CASSHGVNQPQHF.

The sample holds many counts of this clonotype. The chain uses TRBV18 and TRBJ1-2; D possibly corresponds to TRBD1 (6 bases). V was shortened by 2 bases and J by 2 bases, with 12 bases between the two germline ends. Per the germline V gene, CDR1 is KGHSH and CDR2 is LQKENI. The CDR3 covers 15 residues. The CDR3 bases are TGTGCCAGCTCACCATCAGGGGTTACAAACTATGGCTACACCTTC. The encoded protein is CASSPSGVTNYGYTF.

This clonotype counts as medium-sized. The chain carries TRBV6-6 and TRBJ2-2; D not resolved. CDR1 is MNHNY and CDR2 is SVGAGI in the germline V gene (reference sequence). Between the trimmed V and J ends, which lost 10 bases and 2 bases, there was a span of 11 bases. The CDR3 has 13 residues. The CDR3: CATRALNTGELFF. The DNA of the CDR3 is TGTGCCACCCGGGCCTTAAACACCGGGGAGCTGTTTTTT.

This clonotype is categorized as medium-sized. V gene TRBV11-2 combines with J gene TRBJ2-1, with 7 bases aligning to TRBD2. Germline CDR1 is SGHAT and CDR2 is FQNNGV. This CDR3 spans 15 amino acids. V gave up 2 bases and J gave up 8 bases; unmatched junction bases: 9. For the CDR3, the DNA is TGTGCCAGCAGCTTACCAGCGGGGCTCCCCCATGAGCAGTTCTTC. Its translation is CASSLPAGLPHEQFF.

The sample holds many counts of this clonotype. The chain has TRBV27 and TRBJ2-3; 9 bases are a match to TRBD2. There are 15 residues in the CDR3. Germline V lookup: CDR1 MNHEY, CDR2 SMNVEV (reference sequence). J was trimmed by 4 bases and V by 8 bases; bases with no gene match: 10. Here the CDR3 DNA reads TGTGCCAGCGGAGTAGCGGGAGATTATGCAGATACGCAGTATTTT. As protein: CASGVAGDYADTQYF.

With regard to this clonotype: A much larger clone differs by one base, so this may be a read error. V is TRBV20-1 and J is TRBJ1-2; D unresolved. Germline CDR1 reads DFQATT; CDR2 reads SNEGSKA (reference sequence). This CDR3 contains 14 residues. The DNA for the CDR3 is TGCAGTGCTAGAGTGCAACAGACTAACTATAGCTACACCTTC. It translates to CSARVQQTNYSYTF.

By proportion, this clonotype is medium-sized. This chain uses TRBV5-1 with TRBJ2-5; D is possibly TRBD1 (6 bases). Per germline, CDR1 SGHRS and CDR2 YFSETQ. CDR3 length: 14 amino acids. Trimming took 1 base from V and 5 from J, leaving 12 bases between them. CDR3: CASSLTGITETQYF. The DNA for the CDR3 is TGCGCCAGCAGCTTGACAGGGATCACCGAGACCCAGTACTTC. The variable domain in full, completed from reference TRBV5-1 and TRBJ2-5, reads KAGVTQTPRYLIKTRGQQVTLSCSPISGHRSVSWYQQTPGQGLQFLFEYFSETQRNKGNFPGRFSGRQFSNSRSEMNVSTLELGDSALYLCASSLTGITETQYFGPGTRLLVL.

This clonotype was recorded at least ten times. The V call is TRBV3-1, the J call TRBJ2-7; 8 bases line up with TRBD1. The CDR3 is 12 residues long. Per germline, CDR1 LGHDT and CDR2 YNNKEL (reference sequence). V dropped 2 bases and J dropped 7; count of bases not matched to a gene: 1. In nucleotides, the CDR3 is TGTGCCAGCAGCCAAAACAGGGGGGAGCAGTACTTC. It encodes CASSQNRGEQYF.

This clonotype was seen many times. The chain links TRBV12-3 or TRBV12-4 to TRBJ1-5, with 10 positions matching TRBD1. V was clipped by 6 bases and J by 2 bases; unmatched bases: 7. There are 16 residues in the CDR3. CDR3 nucleotides: TGTGCCAGCAGCCAGACAGGGGGCTCCGGCAATCAGCCCCAGCATTTT. As protein: CASSQTGGSGNQPQHF.

By proportion, this clonotype is medium-sized. The rearrangement joins TRBV7-8 to TRBJ1-5; a possible D gene is TRBD1 (6 bases). This CDR3 is 16 amino acids long. Trimming left V 1 base short and J 7 bases short, with 17 bases between. Germline-derived CDR1 and CDR2 are SGHVS and FQNEAQ. CDR3 residues: CASSLEARGVGQPQHF. The CDR3 bases are TGTGCCAGCAGCTTAGAGGCTAGGGGGGTGGGGCAGCCCCAGCATTTT.

This clonotype is labeled as medium-sized. The CDR3 coding sequence is TGTGCCACCAGCAGAGACAACTCAGGTCAGCCCCAGCATTTT. It encodes CATSRDNSGQPQHF. V and J are TRBV15 and TRBJ1-5; no firm D call. V was trimmed by 0 bases and J by 6 bases, leaving 9 bases between them. The CDR3 is 14 residues long. Per germline, CDR1 LNHNV and CDR2 YYDKDF (reference sequence).

This clonotype was observed at least ten times. The CDR3 bases are TGCAGTGCTAGTCGCGGGAGCGATGCAGATACGCAGTATTTT. Protein: CSASRGSDADTQYF. This sequence joins TRBV20-1 and TRBJ2-3, with TRBD2 matching 7 bases. V shed 3 bases, J shed 4 bases, and the junction held 7 bases outside the gene matches. The CDR3 spans 14 residues. Germline assignment: CDR1 DFQATT and CDR2 SNEGSKA (reference sequence).

This clonotype was picked up many times. The rearrangement links TRBV20-1 to TRBJ1-2; D is possibly TRBD1 (6 bases). CDR1 and CDR2 from the germline V gene are DFQATT and SNEGSKA (reference sequence). The CDR3 is made up of 15 amino acids. The V and J ends lost 0 bases and 4 bases respectively, with 15 bases between them. The CDR3 is CSARDGARGVYGYTF. In DNA form, the CDR3 reads TGCAGTGCTAGAGATGGCGCCAGGGGCGTCTATGGCTACACCTTC.

This clonotype was detected many times. The rearrangement links TRBV5-1 to TRBJ2-2; D perhaps matches TRBD1 (6 bases). Germline lookup yields CDR1 SGHRS and CDR2 YFSETQ. The CDR3 extends over 15 amino acids. V was trimmed by 5 bases and J by 0 bases, leaving 11 bases between them. CDR3 in amino acids: CASRADSANTGELFF. The CDR3 DNA sequence: TGCGCCAGCAGGGCGGACAGCGCGAACACCGGGGAGCTGTTTTTT.

Sample share makes this clonotype medium-sized. The chain recombines TRBV13 with TRBJ2-1; D is possibly TRBD1 (7 bases). Germline CDR1 PRHDT, CDR2 FYEKMQ (reference sequence). V lost 5 bases to trimming and J lost 8 bases, with 16 bases between them. The CDR3 has 14 residues. In DNA form, the CDR3 reads TGTGCCAGCAGCCCCAAGCGGAGGGGGCATGAGCAGTTCTTC. It encodes CASSPKRRGHEQFF.